Shown below are 3 T cell receptor beta chains from a single sample sequenced in a study of prognosis after radiotherapy for stage I lung cancer. Multiplex PCR in two rounds served to amplify TCR beta CDR3 from genomic DNA. First-round PCR amplification was performed with primers specific to each TRBV and TRBJ gene. TCRdb called the multiplex PCR reads again in MiXCR, with one record for every CDR3 protein. This table holds approximately 25,000 distinct CDR3 sequences, approximately 38% found once. The material sequenced was PBMCs, taken before or after stereotactic body radiation therapy (not recorded which). The origin of the receptors is a donor aged 50 or older with non-small cell lung cancer.

With respect to this clonotype: A far larger clone lies a single base away; this is likely a read error. The rearrangement joins TRBV7-9 to TRBJ2-1; D is unresolved. The CDR3 consists of 11 residues. V was shortened by 0 bases and J by 6 bases, with 0 bases between the two germline ends. The germline gives CDR1 SEHNR, CDR2 FQNEAQ (reference sequence). The CDR3 loop is CASSLANEQFF. The CDR3 DNA reads TGTGCCAGCAGCTTAGCCAATGAGCAGTTCTTC.

This clonotype was counted at least ten times. The chain has TRBV5-6 and TRBJ2-2, with 14 positions matching TRBD2. V shed 2 bases, J shed 1 base, and the junction held 7 bases outside the gene matches. The CDR3 contains 19 residues. Germline CDR1 and CDR2: SGHDT and YYEEEE. CDR3 loop: CASSLLTTSGRGNTGELFF. For the CDR3, the DNA is TGTGCCAGCAGCTTACTAACGACTAGCGGGAGGGGGAACACCGGGGAGCTGTTTTTT.

For this clonotype: A much larger clonotype is one base distant, so this may be a read error. The chain carries TRBV7-3 and TRBJ2-1, with D perhaps TRBD1 (5 bases). Looked up from germline, CDR1 is SGHTA and CDR2 is FQGTGA. V shed 3 bases and J shed 10 bases, with 10 bases lying between them. This CDR3 is 12 amino acids long. The CDR3 is CASSFDKGEQFF. CDR3 nucleotides: TGTGCCAGCAGCTTCGATAAGGGGGAGCAGTTCTTC.